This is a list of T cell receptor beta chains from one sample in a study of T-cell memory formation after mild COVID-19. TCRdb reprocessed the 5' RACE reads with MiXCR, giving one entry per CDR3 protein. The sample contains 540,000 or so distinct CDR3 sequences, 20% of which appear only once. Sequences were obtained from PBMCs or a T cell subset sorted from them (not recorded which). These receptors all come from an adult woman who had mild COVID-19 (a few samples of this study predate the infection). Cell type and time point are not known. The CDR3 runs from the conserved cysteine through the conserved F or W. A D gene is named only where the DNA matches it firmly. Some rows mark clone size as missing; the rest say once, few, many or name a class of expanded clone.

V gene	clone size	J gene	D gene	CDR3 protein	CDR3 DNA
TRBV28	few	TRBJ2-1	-	CASSLTVAQNEQFF	TGTGCCAGCAGCTTGACGGTAGCGCAGAATGAGCAGTTCTTC
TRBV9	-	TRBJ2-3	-	CASSVDLAPDTQYF	TGTGCCAGCAGCGTAGACCTAGCTCCAGATACGCAGTATTTT
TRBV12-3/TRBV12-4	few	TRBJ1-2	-	CASSPRDADGYTF	TGTGCCAGCAGCCCAAGGGACGCGGATGGCTACACCTTC
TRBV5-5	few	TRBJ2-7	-	CASSLGRGRVLEQYF	TGTGCCAGCAGCTTGGGGAGGGGGCGAGTGCTCGAGCAGTACTTC
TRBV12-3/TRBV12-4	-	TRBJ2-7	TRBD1	CASSRGQLGQYF	TGTGCCAGCAGTCGGGGACAGCTAGGCCAGTACTTC
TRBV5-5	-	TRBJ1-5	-	CASRQGLSNQPQHF	TGTGCCAGCCGCCAGGGACTTAGCAATCAGCCCCAGCATTTT
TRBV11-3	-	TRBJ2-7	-	CASSFRDNHYEQYF	TGTGCCAGCAGCTTCCGGGACAACCACTACGAGCAGTACTTC
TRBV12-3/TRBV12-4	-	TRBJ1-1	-	CASSLYKGLTEAFF	TGTGCCAGCAGTTTATATAAGGGGCTCACTGAAGCTTTCTTT
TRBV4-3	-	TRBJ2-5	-	CASSQDHPPDQETQYF	TGCGCCAGCAGCCAAGATCACCCCCCGGACCAAGAGACCCAGTACTTC
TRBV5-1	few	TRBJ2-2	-	CASSLLETGELFF	TGCGCCAGCAGCTTGTTAGAGACCGGGGAGCTGTTTTTT
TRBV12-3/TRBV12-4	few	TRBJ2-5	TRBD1	CASSFRTGYGETQYF	TGTGCCAGCAGTTTTCGGACAGGGTACGGAGAGACCCAGTACTTC
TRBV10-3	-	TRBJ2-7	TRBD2	CAISETPGLALLYEQYF	TGTGCCATCAGTGAGACCCCGGGACTAGCCCTCCTTTACGAGCAGTACTTC
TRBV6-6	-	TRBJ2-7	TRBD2	CASSYRWRESYEQYF	TGTGCCAGCAGTTACCGGTGGCGGGAGTCCTACGAGCAGTACTTC
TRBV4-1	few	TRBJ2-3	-	CASSQDLGLRTDTQYF	TGCGCCAGCAGCCAAGATCTAGGGCTCCGCACAGATACGCAGTATTTT
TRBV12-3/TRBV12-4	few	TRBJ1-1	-	CASSNGGIEAFF	TGTGCCAGCTCAAATGGAGGAATAGAAGCTTTCTTT
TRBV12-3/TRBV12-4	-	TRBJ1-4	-	CASSLAEKLFF	TGTGCCAGCAGTTTAGCTGAAAAACTGTTTTTT
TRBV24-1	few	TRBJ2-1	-	CATSGAAGAYNEQFF	TGTGCCACCAGTGGGGCAGCGGGCGCCTACAATGAGCAGTTCTTC
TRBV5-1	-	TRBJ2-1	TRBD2	CASSRGLAGHNEQFF	TGCGCCAGCAGCCGAGGGCTAGCGGGGCACAATGAGCAGTTCTTC
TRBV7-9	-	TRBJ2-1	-	CASSAFRDVNEQFF	TGTGCCAGCAGCGCCTTCCGGGACGTTAATGAGCAGTTCTTC
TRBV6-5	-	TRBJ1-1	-	CASSYDQTDTKAFF	TGTGCCAGCAGTTACGATCAGACAGATACAAAAGCTTTCTTT
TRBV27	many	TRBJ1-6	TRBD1	CASSQGGQGSSPLHF	TGTGCCAGCAGTCAGGGGGGACAGGGGAGTTCACCCCTCCACTTT
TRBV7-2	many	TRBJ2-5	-	CASSLGYQETQYF	TGTGCCAGCAGCTTAGGATATCAAGAGACCCAGTACTTC
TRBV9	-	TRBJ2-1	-	CASSDFGGSSNEQFF	TGTGCCAGCAGCGATTTCGGGGGATCGTCCAATGAGCAGTTCTTC
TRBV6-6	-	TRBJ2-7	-	CASSWDLGYEQYF	TGTGCCAGCAGTTGGGACCTGGGATACGAGCAGTACTTC
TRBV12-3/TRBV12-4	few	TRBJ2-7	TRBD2	CASTSGYYEQYF	TGTGCCAGCACTAGCGGGTACTACGAGCAGTACTTC
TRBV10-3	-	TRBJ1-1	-	CAIARTVKNTEAFF	TGTGCCATCGCAAGGACAGTGAAAAACACTGAAGCTTTCTTT